This T cell receptor beta chain originates from a study of vaccination effects on CD4 cells after COVID-19. Viral peptide pools were used in the ViraFEST assay to expand antigen-specific CD4+ T cells, and sequencing came afterward. Isolation of CD4+ T cells took place after more than 9 days of culture. The CDR3 is 15 residues long. The germline gives CDR1 MGHRA, CDR2 YSYEKL. V lost 3 bases, J lost 4 bases, and 13 bases lay in between. The table came from immunoSEQ multiplex PCR; TCRdb's copy has only in-frame clones and leaves some out. The table shows more than 25,000 clones, with approximately 68% occurring only once. As for this clone: Antigen: not known.

The rearrangement joins TRBV4-1 to TRBJ1-5; D may be TRBD1 (6 bases). The clonotype was recovered from a human donor who received a COVID-19 vaccine. Sequenced here: CD4+ T cells from PBMCs cultured with HCoV-229E spike peptides, sampled before COVID-19 vaccination. The CDR3 sequence: CASSHGTLQNQPQHF. The CDR3 DNA follows: TGCGCCAGCAGCCACGGGACATTGCAAAATCAGCCCCAGCATTTT.